These T cell receptor beta chains were read from a single sample in a study of blood T cell repertoires in COVID-19. The method was immunoSEQ multiplex PCR; TCRdb's version includes in-frame clones alone and lacks a portion of them. Of some 250,000 clones in the sample, 86% were seen once. The sample consisted of peripheral blood. The receptors stem from a woman aged 25 to 45 who had recovered from COVID-19. The CDR3 runs from the conserved cysteine through the conserved F or W. A D gene is named only where the DNA matches it firmly. Some rows have no size entry. The others give once, few or many, or a class for an expanded clone.

CDR3nt | CDR3aa | d_gene | j_gene | v_gene | abundance
TGTGCCAGCAGCGAGACTAGCCCCCTGGCTTACAATGAGCAGTTCTTC | CASSETSPLAYNEQFF | TRBD2 | TRBJ2-1 | TRBV5-5 | NA
TGCGCCAGCAGCGCTCAAAACAGAGAGACCCAGTACTTC | CASSAQNRETQYF | NA | TRBJ2-5 | TRBV4-1 | once
TGTGCCAGCTCACCACGGGGCGGGGTCGAGCAGTACTTC | CASSPRGGVEQYF | NA | TRBJ2-7 | TRBV18 | once
TGTGCCAGCAGTTTATCAAGGACAACCGCTGGAAACACCATATATTTT | CASSLSRTTAGNTIYF | NA | TRBJ1-3 | TRBV27 | NA
TGTGCCAGCAGTGTCCCGGGGGGAGAGACCCAGTACTTC | CASSVPGGETQYF | TRBD2 | TRBJ2-5 | TRBV6-1 | NA
TGCGCCAGCAGCCTGATCATGACAGGGGAGGATACGCAGTATTTT | CASSLIMTGEDTQYF | TRBD1 | TRBJ2-3 | TRBV4-1 | NA
TGTGCCAGCAGTTACAGGGGCGTTGGAAACACTGAAGCTTTCTTT | CASSYRGVGNTEAFF | NA | TRBJ1-1 | TRBV6-5 | NA
TGTGCCGGCTCGGGACTAGCGGTCTACAATGAGCAGTTCTTC | CAGSGLAVYNEQFF | TRBD2 | TRBJ2-1 | TRBV2 | NA
TGCGCCAGCAGCTTGGGACAGGTATCCGGAGATACGCAGTATTTT | CASSLGQVSGDTQYF | NA | TRBJ2-3 | TRBV5-1 | few
TGTGCCAGCAGCTCAATTACTGGGACAGGTGGGGCATTGGAGGCTTTCTTT | CASSSITGTGGALEAFF | TRBD1 | TRBJ1-1 | TRBV5-4 | NA
TGTGCCACCATCTTCTCCAGGTGGATACACGGGGAGCTGTTTTTT | CATIFSRWIHGELFF | NA | TRBJ2-2 | TRBV24-1 | NA
TGTGCCACCAGCACCGGAGTCGGGACAGGGAATGAAAAACTGTTTTTT | CATSTGVGTGNEKLFF | TRBD1 | TRBJ1-4 | TRBV15 | NA
TGCGCCAGCAGTGAGCTCTCTAGCTCCTATAATTCACCCCTCCACTTT | CASSELSSSYNSPLHF | NA | TRBJ1-6 | TRBV10-2 | once
TGTGCCAGCAGCTCAACAGGGGGTGGAAACACCATATATTTT | CASSSTGGGNTIYF | TRBD1 | TRBJ1-3 | TRBV9 | NA
TGCAGCGTTGACGGGACAGGGAACACTGAAGCTTTCTTT | CSVDGTGNTEAFF | TRBD1 | TRBJ1-1 | TRBV29-1 | NA
TGCGCCAGCAGCACAACCGGGACAGCCAACTACGAGCAGTACTTC | CASSTTGTANYEQYF | TRBD1 | TRBJ2-7 | TRBV5-1 | few
TGTGCCAGCAGCGTAGGAGGAAGTGTCGGAGAAACAGATACGCAGTATTTT | CASSVGGSVGETDTQYF | NA | TRBJ2-3 | TRBV9 | NA
TGTGCCAGCAGCTTAAAACAGGGAAGTAAGGTAAACAATCAGCCCCAGCATTTT | CASSLKQGSKVNNQPQHF | NA | TRBJ1-5 | TRBV7-4 | NA
TGTGCCACCAGTGTTCACAGGGGCCCCTACGAGCAGTACTTC | CATSVHRGPYEQYF | TRBD1 | TRBJ2-7 | TRBV24-1 | NA
TGCGCCAGCAGCCACGTGACAGGGAACACTGAAGCTTTCTTT | CASSHVTGNTEAFF | NA | TRBJ1-1 | TRBV4-1 | once
TGTGCCAGTGCTCCGGGACTAGCTAAGCATACGCAGTATTTT | CASAPGLAKHTQYF | TRBD2 | TRBJ2-3 | TRBV2 | NA
TGTGCCAGCAGCCCTGCCGGGGGGTCCACAGATACGCAGTATTTT | CASSPAGGSTDTQYF | TRBD2 | TRBJ2-3 | TRBV6-4 | NA
TGCGCCAGCAGCCAAGATACCGGAGGGTGGGCCCAGTACTTC | CASSQDTGGWAQYF | NA | TRBJ2-5 | TRBV4-1 | NA
TGTGCCAGCAGGACGATGGTGGATAGCGGGGGACAAGAGACCCAGTACTTC | CASRTMVDSGGQETQYF | TRBD2 | TRBJ2-5 | TRBV7-7 | NA
TGTGCCAGCAGCTTGAACCGGGACACTCTAGTACCTAACTATGGCTACACCTTC | CASSLNRDTLVPNYGYTF | NA | TRBJ1-2 | TRBV7-9 | once
TGTGCCAGCAGCTTACCTAGGGGACAGGGGGACGGAGGTGACAAAAACATTCAGTACTTC | CASSLPRGQGDGGDKNIQYF | TRBD1 | TRBJ2-4 | TRBV5-5 | NA
TGTGCCATCAATGGGGGAGCTAGGGTAGCGGGCTACAATGAGCAGTTCTTC | CAINGGARVAGYNEQFF | TRBD2 | TRBJ2-1 | TRBV10-3 | NA
TGTGCCAGCAGCCCGTCAGGGCAGGACCATTCACCCCTCCACTTT | CASSPSGQDHSPLHF | NA | TRBJ1-6 | TRBV9 | NA
TGCGCCAGCAGCCTGCTCTCAGGGGGCGCTTACTCTGGAAACACCATATATTTT | CASSLLSGGAYSGNTIYF | TRBD1 | TRBJ1-3 | TRBV5-1 | NA
TGTGCCAGCAGTTCCGGGGGACTAGGGAACAATGAGCAGTTCTTC | CASSSGGLGNNEQFF | TRBD2 | TRBJ2-1 | TRBV5-4 | NA
TGTGCCAGCAGCCCTGGGACAATTGGAAACACCATATATTTT | CASSPGTIGNTIYF | NA | TRBJ1-3 | TRBV3-1/TRBV3-2 | NA
TGCGCCAGCAGCTTGATGGCGGGGGTTTCTGGGGCCAACGTCCTGACTTTC | CASSLMAGVSGANVLTF | TRBD2 | TRBJ2-6 | TRBV5-1 | NA
TGTGCCAGCAGCCTACTAGACAGGTTCGATGAGCAGTTCTTC | CASSLLDRFDEQFF | NA | TRBJ2-1 | TRBV27 | NA
TGTGCCAGCTCGGCCGGGGGGGCTGGAGAGACCCAGTACTTC | CASSAGGAGETQYF | TRBD2 | TRBJ2-5 | TRBV5-4 | NA
TGTGCCAGCGGAGGGTGGATGAACACTGAAGCTTTCTTT | CASGGWMNTEAFF | NA | TRBJ1-1 | TRBV2 | NA
TGTGCCAGCAGTGAGGGGGGGGTAGGTTTCTTT | CASSEGGVGFF | NA | TRBJ1-1 | TRBV2 | NA
TGCGCCAGCAGCTTGGGACAGGGGGTCTCCTACGAGCAGTACTTC | CASSLGQGVSYEQYF | TRBD1 | TRBJ2-7 | TRBV5-1 | NA
TGTGCCAGCAGCCAACGAGGTGACCGGGACAGGGGGCTTCTGGCCGGGGAGCTGTTTTTT | CASSQRGDRDRGLLAGELFF | TRBD1 | TRBJ2-2 | TRBV14 | few
TGTGCCAGCAGCTCGGAGGGGAGCTACGAGCAGTACTTC | CASSSEGSYEQYF | NA | TRBJ2-7 | TRBV5-6 | once
TGCGCCAGCAGCCCCTACTCCTACAATGAGCAGTTCTTC | CASSPYSYNEQFF | NA | TRBJ2-1 | TRBV5-1 | once
TGTGCCAGCAGTTACTCAGGCAGGGCGGGGTACGAGCAGTACTTC | CASSYSGRAGYEQYF | NA | TRBJ2-7 | TRBV6-5 | NA
TGCGCCAGCAGCCGTTTAGCGGGGGCTCCCTCCTACAATGAGCAGTTCTTC | CASSRLAGAPSYNEQFF | TRBD2 | TRBJ2-1 | TRBV23-1 | NA
TGTGCCAGCAGTTTGACAGTCCCACATTACAATGAGCAGTTCTTC | CASSLTVPHYNEQFF | NA | TRBJ2-1 | TRBV27 | NA
TGTGCCAGTAGGAGGAGGGGTGGGACTAGCGGGGACCCGGAGCAGTTCTTC | CASRRRGGTSGDPEQFF | TRBD2 | TRBJ2-1 | TRBV19 | NA
TGTGCCAGCAGCCAAGAAGAGAACTATGGCTACACCTTC | CASSQEENYGYTF | NA | TRBJ1-2 | TRBV14 | NA
TGTGCCAGCAGAGATAACGGGTACGAGCAGTACTTC | CASRDNGYEQYF | NA | TRBJ2-7 | TRBV7-9 | NA
TGTGCCAGCAGCCAATCCAGGACAGGGAACACCGGGGAGCTGTTTTTT | CASSQSRTGNTGELFF | TRBD1 | TRBJ2-2 | TRBV14 | few
TGCGCCAGCAGCTTGGTTGGGACAGGGGGCTCAGGGGTGGTCACGCAGTATTTT | CASSLVGTGGSGVVTQYF | TRBD1 | TRBJ2-3 | TRBV5-1 | NA
TGTGCCATCAGTGAGTCGACAGGGGCCGGCAGTCAGCCCCAGCATTTT | CAISESTGAGSQPQHF | TRBD1 | TRBJ1-5 | TRBV10-3 | NA
TGTGCCAGCAGTATACAGGGGTTTAACTCACCCCTCCACTTT | CASSIQGFNSPLHF | TRBD1 | TRBJ1-6 | TRBV27 | NA
TGTGCCAGCAGTGAATATATAGGGGGCGATTGCTACACCTTC | CASSEYIGGDCYTF | TRBD1 | TRBJ1-2 | TRBV25-1 | NA
TGTGCCATCACGTCTGGCGGGGGCTGGGAGACCCAGTACTTC | CAITSGGGWETQYF | NA | TRBJ2-5 | TRBV10-3 | NA
TGTGCCAGCAGCTTAGTGGGGGCCAGGGAGAATGAGCAGTTCTTC | CASSLVGARENEQFF | NA | TRBJ2-1 | TRBV7-9 | once
TGTGCCAGCAGTCTCGACAGGGGTTACACCATATATTTT | CASSLDRGYTIYF | TRBD1 | TRBJ1-3 | TRBV6-5 | NA
TGTGCCACCAGCAGAGACCCCGGACAGGACTATGGCTACACCTTC | CATSRDPGQDYGYTF | TRBD1 | TRBJ1-2 | TRBV15 | NA
TGTGCCAGCAGTTACGGGGACAGGGTTAATGGTGAAGCTTTCTTT | CASSYGDRVNGEAFF | TRBD1 | TRBJ1-1 | TRBV6-2/TRBV6-3 | NA
TGTGCCAGCACCCGCGAGGAAGCGGTAAAAGAGACCCAGTACTTC | CASTREEAVKETQYF | NA | TRBJ2-5 | TRBV2 | NA
TGTGCCAGCAGCAAGAGACTAGCGGATACCTACGAGCAGTACTTC | CASSKRLADTYEQYF | NA | TRBJ2-7 | TRBV21-1 | once